This paragraph covers one T cell receptor beta chain sequence. This entry comes from a study of monozygotic twins with inflammatory bowel disease. CDR1 SQVTM and CDR2 ANQGSEA come from the germline V gene. This CDR3 has 14 residues. Total RNA isolation used whole blood (no T cell sorting was performed). Template switching added UMIs carrying a 6-nucleotide sample barcode. TCRdb reworked the 5' RACE reads into one entry per CDR3 protein, no DNA. This table holds under 150,000 distinct CDR3 sequences. The sequence was obtained from a human donor with ulcerative colitis or Crohn's disease, or a healthy co-twin of an affected twin (not recorded which). Input material: blood. This chain connects TRBV29-1 to TRBJ2-1; TCRdb designates TRBD1, a call that cannot be tested without DNA. The CDR3 here is CSVDRTGGFREQFF.